This T cell receptor (beta chain) is drawn from a study of shared clonotypes between healthy human individuals. The V end was cut by 0 bases, the J end by 2 bases, with 15 bases between. The germline V gene has CDR1 SGHRS and CDR2 YFSETQ. The length of the CDR3 is 16 residues. Profiling relied on immunoSEQ multiplex PCR, and the TCRdb table lists in-frame clones only, not all of them. Of 500,000 to 550,000 clones in the sample, about 96% were seen once. The clonotype was recovered from a woman aged 30 to 39 in good health. Specimen: naive CD4+ T cells sorted from blood. Subset specified: CD45RA+ positively selected. V is TRBV5-1 and J is TRBJ2-7; D might be TRBD1 (6 bases). The CDR3 sequence is CASSLVYRDPTYEQYF. The CDR3 DNA reads as TGCGCCAGCAGCTTGGTGTACAGGGACCCTACCTACGAGCAGTACTTC.